This TCR beta chain was identified in a study of cytomegalovirus exposure and HLA in healthy donors. Vbeta (60) and Jbeta (13) primers were used in the PCR. Profiled with immunoSEQ multiplex PCR; TCRdb holds only in-frame clones, not every one. Its table lists more than 35,000 clones. V lost 0 bases to trimming and J lost 4 bases, with 8 bases between them. Germline values: CDR1 SGHNT, CDR2 YYREEE (reference sequence). The CDR3 covers 13 residues. This rearrangement joins TRBV5-4 to TRBJ2-7; no definite D call. The sequenced sample was PBMCs. The receptor comes from a young man in good health and CMV-seronegative. DNA of the CDR3: TGTGCCAGCAGCTTGGCAGCCGGGTACGAGCAGTACTTC. Translated, it gives CASSLAAGYEQYF. Variable domain in full (rest from reference TRBV5-4 and TRBJ2-7): ETGVTQSPTHLIKTRGQQVTLRCSSQSGHNTVSWYQQALGQGPQFIFQYYREEENGRGNFPPRFSGLQFPNYSSELNVNALELDDSALYLCASSLAAGYEQYFGPGTRLTVT.